Presented here are 9 T cell receptor beta chains from one specimen sequenced in a study of radiotherapy plus CTLA-4 blockade in lung cancer. The data were produced by immunoSEQ multiplex PCR, yet TCRdb's version contains in-frame clones alone and is incomplete. The sample shows 40,000 or so clones, roughly 85% of them seen only once. The specimen comprised peripheral blood, sampled from a patient treated with radiotherapy plus ipilimumab. These TCRs come from a human donor with non-small cell lung cancer whose response to radiotherapy plus ipilimumab could not be evaluated.

The chain has TRBV9 and TRBJ1-3; D remains ambiguous. The CDR3 totals 14 residues. V was trimmed by 3 bases and J by 4 bases, leaving 11 bases between them. Germline V gene sequence: CDR1 SGDLS, CDR2 YYNGEE. The CDR3 protein is CASSAGSEGNTIYF. CDR3 DNA: TGTGCCAGCAGCGCAGGTAGTGAGGGAAACACCATATATTTT.

This clone was seen a single time. The V gene is TRBV15, the J gene TRBJ2-7, with 11 bases lining up with TRBD1. V lost 5 bases and J lost 7; bases outside the gene matches: 13. Germline-derived CDR1 and CDR2 are LNHNV and YYDKDF (reference sequence). The CDR3 contains 16 residues. The chain's CDR3 is CATSPTPGTGGSEQYF. In DNA form, the CDR3 reads TGTGCCACCAGCCCCACCCCCGGGACAGGGGGGAGTGAGCAGTACTTC.

The J gene is TRBJ2-5, the V gene TRBV7-2, with 10 bases matching TRBD1. The CDR3 covers 14 residues. Trimming at V came to 5 bases and at J to 4 bases, leaving 4 bases not matched to a gene. Germline CDR1 is SGHTA and CDR2 is FQGNSA. CDR3 bases: TGTGCCAGCAGCGGACAGGGGGGGCCAGAGACCCAGTACTTC. Translation: CASSGQGGPETQYF.

This clone was observed a handful of times. The rearrangement uses TRBV29-1 and TRBJ2-1; D perhaps matches TRBD1 (6 bases). Trimming cost V 4 bases and J 9 bases, with 19 bases left between them. The CDR3 contains 14 residues. From germline, CDR1 is SQVTM and CDR2 ANQGSEA. The CDR3: CSVAHGRGRGEQFF. CDR3 bases: TGCAGCGTTGCCCACGGCAGGGGCCGGGGTGAGCAGTTCTTC.

This clone occurred once. The chain combines TRBV7-2 with TRBJ1-2; possibly TRBD1 for D (6 bases). CDR3 length: 13 residues. CDR1 is SGHTA and CDR2 is FQGNSA in the germline V gene. Trimming left V 6 bases short and J 7 bases short, with 15 bases between. The CDR3 nucleotides read TGTGCCAGCAGTCCACAGGGCGGGGGTGGCTACACCTTC. This encodes CASSPQGGGGYTF.

This clone has more than one count but fewer than ten. This chain joins TRBV4-1 and TRBJ2-1, with D possibly being TRBD1 (7 bases). Trimming stripped 4 bases from V and 9 bases from J, with 19 bases between. CDR1 and CDR2 from the germline V gene are MGHRA and YSYEKL. The length of the CDR3 is 15 residues. The CDR3 DNA reads TGCGCCAGCAGCCGCCGAACGGAGGGGGCGGTTGAGCAGTTCTTC. Translated, it gives CASSRRTEGAVEQFF.

V and J are TRBV5-4 and TRBJ2-1; D unclear. Trimming removed 1 base at V and 8 bases at J, with 4 bases between. The germline gives CDR1 SGHNT, CDR2 YYREEE (reference sequence). The CDR3 sequence is 11 residues long. The CDR3 nucleotides read TGTGCCAGCAGCTTGAGCGATGAGCAGTTCTTC. The encoded protein is CASSLSDEQFF. The variable domain in full, with the rest retrieved from reference TRBV5-4 and TRBJ2-1, is ETGVTQSPTHLIKTRGQQVTLRCSSQSGHNTVSWYQQALGQGPQFIFQYYREEENGRGNFPPRFSGLQFPNYSSELNVNALELDDSALYLCASSLSDEQFFGPGTRLTVL.

The chain employs TRBV7-2 and TRBJ1-2, with 8 bases lining up with TRBD1. This CDR3 has 14 amino acids. V gave up 4 bases and J gave up 2 bases; unmatched junction bases: 3. Germline assignment: CDR1 SGHTA and CDR2 FQGNSA. The CDR3 DNA reads TGTGCCAGCAGCTCGGCAGGGGGCAACTATGGCTACACCTTC. Its translation is CASSSAGGNYGYTF.

This chain links TRBV28 with TRBJ2-6; D is possibly TRBD2 (5 bases). Germline CDR1 and CDR2: MDHEN and SYDVKM. V shed 7 bases and J shed 0 bases, with 10 bases lying between them. This CDR3 contains 15 residues. The DNA for the CDR3 is TGTGCCAGCAAAGAGCGGAGCTCTGGGGCCAACGTCCTGACTTTC. Encoded protein: CASKERSSGANVLTF.